A single sample is the source of the 15 T cell receptor beta chains below, sequenced in a study of molecular identifiers for immune sequencing clone quantification. TCRdb processed the PCR reads anew with MiXCR; each CDR3 protein has one entry. The data contain about 320,000 distinct CDR3 sequences, 24% of them singletons. Material: naive CD8+ T cells from blood, with Jurkat cell RNA spiked in. Subset reported: FACS-sorted CD8+CD4-CCR7+CD45RA+ naive T cells. Receptors originate from a human donor in good health. Some libraries in this study had Jurkat cell RNA spiked in.

At least ten counts were recorded for this clonotype. This chain connects TRBV29-1 to TRBJ2-3; TRBD2 agrees at 7 bases. CDR3 size: 15 residues. From germline, CDR1 is SQVTM and CDR2 ANQGSEA. V was pared by 4 bases and J by 1 base, with 8 bases of the junction left unmatched. CDR3 nucleotide sequence: TGCAGCGTTGTTTGGGGGAGGGAGGGCACAGATACGCAGTATTTT. Its translation is CSVVWGREGTDTQYF.

Concerning this clonotype itself: Relative to the germline gene, one junction end is altered; a read error may explain this. V gene TRBV19 combines with J gene TRBJ2-7; no clear D. CDR1 and CDR2 from the germline V gene are LNHDA and SQIVND (reference sequence). The CDR3 totals 11 residues. The chain's CDR3 is CATGPPYGQYF. DNA for the CDR3: TGTGCCACCGGACCCCCCTACGGGCAGTACTTC.

About this clonotype: This CDR3 fails to terminate in the conserved phenylalanine or tryptophan, so it likely reflects a read error. This rearrangement joins TRBV10-2 to TRBJ1-5; TRBD1 matches at 11 bases. CDR3 length: 14 residues. The V gene end was trimmed by 6 bases and the J gene end by 5 bases; junction bases not matched to a gene: 3. The germline V gene encodes CDR1 WSHSY and CDR2 SAAADI. The CDR3 DNA follows: TGCGCCAGCAGGGGGACAGGGGGTCATCAGCCCCAGCATTCT. Amino acids: CASRGTGGHQPQHS.

The V and J genes are TRBV5-4 and TRBJ1-1, with 8 bases lining up with TRBD1. CDR1 and CDR2 (germline): SGHNT, YYREEE (reference sequence). The J segment lost 0 bases and the V segment lost 4 bases, leaving 5 bases of the junction unmatched. CDR3 size: 15 residues. CDR3 bases: TGTGCCAGCAGCCCCCAGGGGGCCCTGAACACTGAAGCTTTCTTT. It codes for CASSPQGALNTEAFF.

A note on this clonotype: This sequence may be a read error, since a much larger clone differs from it by one base. V and J are TRBV7-9 and TRBJ2-1; no reliable D call. CDR3 length: 12 residues. The germline V gene has CDR1 SEHNR and CDR2 FQNEAQ (reference sequence). The CDR3 DNA reads TGTGCCGGCAGCTTAACCATCAATGAGCAGTTCTTC. Translation: CAGSLTINEQFF.

In this sample, this clonotype turned up a few times. The chain uses TRBV28 and TRBJ2-7; D uncertain. Deletions cut 3 bases from V and 5 bases from J, with 17 bases between. The CDR3 runs to 15 residues. Germline V gene data show CDR1 as MDHEN and CDR2 as SYDVKM. The chain's CDR3 is CASSLGSGPQDEQYF. CDR3 nucleotides: TGTGCCAGCAGTTTGGGTTCCGGCCCTCAGGACGAGCAGTACTTC.

The chain employs TRBV12-3 or TRBV12-4 and TRBJ2-7, with a possible D match to TRBD2 (5 bases). V gave up 5 bases and J gave up 4 bases, with 18 bases separating them. The CDR3 spans 15 residues. CDR3 residues: CASSPGPGGSYEQYF. The CDR3 DNA follows: TGTGCCAGCAGTCCCGGGCCAGGAGGTTCTTACGAGCAGTACTTC.

The table lists this clonotype with many counts. The CDR3 DNA sequence: TGTGCCAGCGCAGGAGAAGGGCGGGGGCTAATTGGCTACACCTTC. Translated, it gives CASAGEGRGLIGYTF. The chain couples TRBV5-4 to TRBJ1-2; a weak D match, TRBD1 (6 bases). The length of the CDR3 is 15 residues. The V end lost 7 bases, the J end lost 7 bases, and 23 bases lay between the germline ends. Germline V gene lookup returns CDR1 SGHNT and CDR2 YYREEE (reference sequence).

This clonotype was detected ten times or more. The chain uses TRBV3-1 and TRBJ1-5, with 8 nucleotides matching TRBD1. The J segment lost 2 bases and the V segment lost 8 bases, leaving 8 bases of the junction unmatched. The CDR3 consists of 15 residues. CDR1 LGHDT and CDR2 YNNKEL come from the germline V gene (reference sequence). The CDR3: CASSAGTGGNQPQHF. In DNA form, the CDR3 reads TGTGCCAGCTCCGCAGGGACAGGTGGCAATCAGCCCCAGCATTTT. Full variable domain (missing parts from reference TRBV3-1 and TRBJ1-5): DTAVSQTPKYLVTQMGNDKSIKCEQNLGHDTMYWYKQDSKKFLKIMFSYNNKELIINETVPNRFSPKSPDKAHLNLHINSLELGDSAVYFCASSAGTGGNQPQHFGDGTRLSIL.

CDR3 sequence reads: CASSPTASGRENEQFF. CDR3 DNA sequence: TGTGCCAGCAGCCCAACGGCTAGCGGGAGGGAGAATGAGCAGTTCTTC. This chain links TRBV11-2 with TRBJ2-1; 12 nucleotides agree with TRBD2. CDR3 length equals 16 residues. Per germline, CDR1 SGHAT and CDR2 FQNNGV. The V gene end was trimmed by 5 bases and the J gene end by 7 bases; junction bases not matched to a gene: 9.

This clonotype has more than one count but fewer than ten. V gene TRBV7-9 combines with J gene TRBJ2-3; a weak D match, TRBD2 (6 bases). The V and J ends lost 5 bases and 0 bases respectively, with 18 bases between them. The V gene's germline CDR1 is SEHNR and CDR2 FQNEAQ (reference sequence). This CDR3 contains 17 residues. DNA for the CDR3: TGTGCCAGCAGCCCCCCGGCGGGGCCCCCTAGCACAGATACGCAGTATTTT. Protein: CASSPPAGPPSTDTQYF.

This clonotype showed up many times. This rearrangement joins TRBV7-2 to TRBJ2-1; no firm D call. V dropped 1 base and J dropped 9 bases, with 13 bases sitting between them. Per the germline V gene, CDR1 is SGHTA and CDR2 is FQGNSA. The CDR3 sequence is 14 residues long. The CDR3 DNA sequence: TGTGCCAGCAGCTTAGTTACCCACGACTCTGAGCAGTTCTTC. This gives the protein CASSLVTHDSEQFF.

This clonotype was seen a handful of times. The chain combines TRBV27 with TRBJ2-7; no clear D. Germline CDR1 is MNHEY and CDR2 is SMNVEV (reference sequence). V was cut by 3 bases and J by 5 bases, with 11 bases left in between. The CDR3 length is 13 residues. This chain's CDR3 is CASSLNRVDEQYF. CDR3 DNA: TGTGCCAGCAGTTTGAACCGGGTCGACGAGCAGTACTTC.

The chain has TRBV27 and TRBJ2-7, with 8 bases identical to TRBD1. The trim removed 6 bases at V and 2 bases at J, leaving 6 bases unmatched. The germline gives CDR1 MNHEY, CDR2 SMNVEV (reference sequence). The CDR3 is 14 amino acids. CDR3 DNA sequence: TGTGCCAGCAGAGTACAGGGGGTAGCCTACGAGCAGTACTTC. Translation: CASRVQGVAYEQYF.

This clonotype was counted many times. The chain has TRBV7-9 and TRBJ1-1; 8 bases fit TRBD1. The germline gives CDR1 SEHNR, CDR2 FQNEAQ (reference sequence). The J segment lost 7 bases and the V segment lost 1 base, leaving 5 bases of the junction unmatched. CDR3 length equals 14 residues. CDR3 in amino acids: CASSLGTGIGEAFF. The CDR3, as DNA: TGTGCCAGCAGCTTAGGGACAGGGATCGGTGAAGCTTTCTTT.